This TCR beta chain appears in the sequencing data of a study of blood T cell repertoires in COVID-19. Background on the study: There were acute and convalescent COVID-19 samples, and they came from the United States, Italy and Spain. T cells, B-cell-depleted T cells, or PBMCs provided the cDNA or gDNA that served as material.

With 3 bases clipped from V and 4 bases from J, the junction kept 1 base outside the gene matches. The CDR3 has 15 amino acids. Germline V gene data show CDR1 as SGHDN and CDR2 as FVKESK. In the study's own analysis: For nucleated cells, counts were estimated from reference gene primer amplification. The method was immunoSEQ multiplex PCR; TCRdb's version includes in-frame clones alone and lacks a portion of them. That table is the source of V, J and clone size, and D and trimming were worked out from the DNA. The sample records around 35,000 clones, 90% to 95% being singletons. Sequencing was carried out using peripheral blood. This rearrangement joins TRBV14 to TRBJ2-1, with TRBD2 matching over 12 bases. This TCR derives from a human donor in a cohort sampled during active COVID-19. As DNA, the CDR3 is TGTGCCAGCAGCCAGCTAGCGGGAGGGTACAATGAGCAGTTCTTC. As protein: CASSQLAGGYNEQFF.